Described below is a single T cell receptor (beta chain) sequence and its context. The authors loaded 200 ng DNA, around 30,000 T cell genomes, into sorted-subset replicate PCRs. This table comes from immunoSEQ multiplex PCR, and its TCRdb copy is limited to in-frame clones, with some not included. The repertoire includes over 2 million clones, 85% to 95% of them detected once, and 0.37% sits in the top ten. CDR1 is SGHNT, CDR2 YYREEE, per germline (reference sequence). The CDR3 has 15 amino acids. J lost 3 bases, V lost 2 bases, and 5 bases had no gene match. These data are taken from a study of shared clonotypes between healthy human individuals.

V and J are TRBV5-4 and TRBJ1-2; 9 bases are a match to TRBD1. Sequencing was performed on naive CD4+ T cells from PBMCs. The subset is: CD45RA+ positively selected. This sequence originates from a young man in good health. Some clones in this sample may be carry-over from other donors' samples. CDR3 in DNA: TGTGCCAGCAGCTTTGGGACAGGGAACTACTATGGCTACACCTTC. Protein product: CASSFGTGNYYGYTF.